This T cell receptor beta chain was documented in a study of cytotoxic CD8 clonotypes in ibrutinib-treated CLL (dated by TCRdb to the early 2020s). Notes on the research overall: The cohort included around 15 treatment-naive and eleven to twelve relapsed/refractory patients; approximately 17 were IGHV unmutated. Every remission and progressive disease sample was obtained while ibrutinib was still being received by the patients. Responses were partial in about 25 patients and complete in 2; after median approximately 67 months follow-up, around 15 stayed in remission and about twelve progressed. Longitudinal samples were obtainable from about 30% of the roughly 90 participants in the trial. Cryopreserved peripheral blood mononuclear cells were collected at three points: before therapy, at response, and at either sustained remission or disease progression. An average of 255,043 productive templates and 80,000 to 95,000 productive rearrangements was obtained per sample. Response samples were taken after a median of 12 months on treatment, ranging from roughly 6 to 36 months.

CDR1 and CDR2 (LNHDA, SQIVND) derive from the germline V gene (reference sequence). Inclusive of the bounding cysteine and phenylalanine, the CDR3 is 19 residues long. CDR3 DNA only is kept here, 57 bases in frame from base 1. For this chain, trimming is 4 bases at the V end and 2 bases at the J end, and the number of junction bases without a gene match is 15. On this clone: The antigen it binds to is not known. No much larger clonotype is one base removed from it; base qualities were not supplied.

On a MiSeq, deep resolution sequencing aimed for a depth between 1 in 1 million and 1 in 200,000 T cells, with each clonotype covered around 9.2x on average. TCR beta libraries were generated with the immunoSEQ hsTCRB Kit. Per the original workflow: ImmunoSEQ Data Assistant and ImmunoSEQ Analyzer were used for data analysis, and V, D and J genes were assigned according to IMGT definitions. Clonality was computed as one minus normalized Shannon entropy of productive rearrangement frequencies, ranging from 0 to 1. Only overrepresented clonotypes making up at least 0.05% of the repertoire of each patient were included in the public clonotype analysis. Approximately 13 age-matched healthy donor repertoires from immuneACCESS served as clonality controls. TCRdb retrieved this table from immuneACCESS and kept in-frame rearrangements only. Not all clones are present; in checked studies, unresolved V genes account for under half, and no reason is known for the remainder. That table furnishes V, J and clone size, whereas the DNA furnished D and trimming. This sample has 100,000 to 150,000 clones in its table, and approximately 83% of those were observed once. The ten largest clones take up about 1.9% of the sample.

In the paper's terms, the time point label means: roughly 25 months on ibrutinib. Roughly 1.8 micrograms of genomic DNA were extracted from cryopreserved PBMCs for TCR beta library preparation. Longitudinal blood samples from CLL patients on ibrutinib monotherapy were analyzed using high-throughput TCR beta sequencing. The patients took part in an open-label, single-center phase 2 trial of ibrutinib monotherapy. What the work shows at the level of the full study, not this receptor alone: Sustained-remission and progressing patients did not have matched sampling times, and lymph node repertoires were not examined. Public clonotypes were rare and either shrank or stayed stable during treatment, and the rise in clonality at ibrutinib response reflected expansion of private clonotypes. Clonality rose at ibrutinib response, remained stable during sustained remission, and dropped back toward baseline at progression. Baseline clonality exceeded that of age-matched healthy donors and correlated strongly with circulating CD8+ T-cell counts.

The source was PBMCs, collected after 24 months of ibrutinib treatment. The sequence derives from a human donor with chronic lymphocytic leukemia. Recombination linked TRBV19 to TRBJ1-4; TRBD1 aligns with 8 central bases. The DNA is TGTGCCAGTAGTAGAAGGGGCCGTGGACAGGGAGGCACTAATGAAAAACTGTTTTTT. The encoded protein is CASSRRGRGQGGTNEKLFF.